This T cell receptor beta chain was sequenced during a study of blood T cell repertoires in COVID-19. Study-wide context: Acute and convalescent COVID-19 samples came from the United States, Italy and Spain. From T cells, B-cell-depleted T cells, or PBMCs came the material, which was cDNA or gDNA.

How the authors handled the data: Reference gene primer amplification gave nucleated cell count estimates. Produced via immunoSEQ multiplex PCR; TCRdb's table is partial and in-frame only. That table supplies the V and J calls and clone size; D and trimming were determined from the DNA. This repertoire shows fewer than 70,000 clones, around 90% found once; its top ten account for around 2%. CDR3 size: 17 residues. V was pared by 2 bases and J by 5 bases, with 21 bases between. Germline CDR1 and CDR2: LGHDT and YNNKEL (reference sequence). Sequencing input: peripheral blood. The sequence was obtained from a human donor in a cohort sampled during active COVID-19. The rearrangement uses TRBV3-1 (or the pseudogene TRBV3-2) and TRBJ1-1, with a weak D call TRBD1 (5 bases). Here the CDR3 DNA reads TGTGCCAGCAGCCAAATAGGGTTTATTGACAGAGGTACTGAAGCTTTCTTT. Protein: CASSQIGFIDRGTEAFF.